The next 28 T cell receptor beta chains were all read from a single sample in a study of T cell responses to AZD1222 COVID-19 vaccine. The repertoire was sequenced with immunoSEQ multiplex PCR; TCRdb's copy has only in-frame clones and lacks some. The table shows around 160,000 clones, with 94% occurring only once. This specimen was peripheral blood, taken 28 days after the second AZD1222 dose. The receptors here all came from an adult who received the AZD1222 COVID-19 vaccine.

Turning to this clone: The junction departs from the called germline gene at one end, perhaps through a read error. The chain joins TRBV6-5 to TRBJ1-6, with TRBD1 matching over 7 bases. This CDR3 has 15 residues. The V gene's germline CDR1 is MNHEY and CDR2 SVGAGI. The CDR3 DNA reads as TGTGCCAGCAGTTACGGTGGACAGGTGAATTCAGCCCTCCACTTT. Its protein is CASSYGGQVNSALHF.

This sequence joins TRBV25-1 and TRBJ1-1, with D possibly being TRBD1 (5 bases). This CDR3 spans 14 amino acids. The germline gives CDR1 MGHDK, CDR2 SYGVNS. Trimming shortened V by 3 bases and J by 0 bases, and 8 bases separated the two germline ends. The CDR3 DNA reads TGTGCCAGCAGTGACGACAGTATGAACACTGAAGCTTTCTTT. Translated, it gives CASSDDSMNTEAFF.

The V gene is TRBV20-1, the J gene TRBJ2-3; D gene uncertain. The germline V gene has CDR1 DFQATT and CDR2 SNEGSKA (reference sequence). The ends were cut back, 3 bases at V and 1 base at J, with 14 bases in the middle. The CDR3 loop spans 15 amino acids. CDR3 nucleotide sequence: TGCAGTGCTAGTAGGGCCATACGGGGCACAGATACGCAGTATTTT. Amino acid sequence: CSASRAIRGTDTQYF.

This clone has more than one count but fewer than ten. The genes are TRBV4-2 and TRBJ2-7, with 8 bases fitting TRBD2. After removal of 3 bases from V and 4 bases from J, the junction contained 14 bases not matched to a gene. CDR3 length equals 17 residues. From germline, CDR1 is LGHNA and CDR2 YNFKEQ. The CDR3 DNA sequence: TGTGCCAGCAGCCAGGCATACTCGGGGGGGAGTACTTACGAGCAGTACTTC. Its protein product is CASSQAYSGGSTYEQYF.

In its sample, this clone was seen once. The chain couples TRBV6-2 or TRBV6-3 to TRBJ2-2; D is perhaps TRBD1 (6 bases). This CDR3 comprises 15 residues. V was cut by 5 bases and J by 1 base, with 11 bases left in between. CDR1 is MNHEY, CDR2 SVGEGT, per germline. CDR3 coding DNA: TGTGCCAGCAGTCGGACAGCTAGGAACACCGGGGAGCTGTTTTTT. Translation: CASSRTARNTGELFF.

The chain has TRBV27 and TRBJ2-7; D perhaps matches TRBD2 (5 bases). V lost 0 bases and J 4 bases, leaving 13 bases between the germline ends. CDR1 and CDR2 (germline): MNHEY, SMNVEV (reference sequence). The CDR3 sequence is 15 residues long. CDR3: CASSLSPRARYEQYF. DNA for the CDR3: TGTGCCAGCAGTTTATCCCCGAGGGCTAGGTACGAGCAGTACTTC.

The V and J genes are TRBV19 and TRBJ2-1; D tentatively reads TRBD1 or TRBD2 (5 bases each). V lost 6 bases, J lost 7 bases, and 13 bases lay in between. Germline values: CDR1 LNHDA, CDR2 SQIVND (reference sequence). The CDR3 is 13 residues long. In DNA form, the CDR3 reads TGTGCCAGTAGGCTGAACGAGGGGAATGAGCAGTTCTTC. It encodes CASRLNEGNEQFF.

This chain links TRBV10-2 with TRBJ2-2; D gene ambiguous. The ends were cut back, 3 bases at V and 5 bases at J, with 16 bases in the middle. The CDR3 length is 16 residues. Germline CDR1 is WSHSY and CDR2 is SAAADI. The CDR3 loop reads CASSDPAGYGTGELFF. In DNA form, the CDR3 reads TGCGCCAGCAGTGACCCCGCAGGTTACGGAACCGGGGAGCTGTTTTTT.

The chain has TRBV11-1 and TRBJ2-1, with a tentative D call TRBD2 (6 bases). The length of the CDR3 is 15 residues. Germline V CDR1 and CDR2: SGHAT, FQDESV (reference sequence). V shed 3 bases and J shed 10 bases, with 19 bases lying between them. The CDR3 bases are TGTGCCAGCAGCTTCTCGGCCGGGGGTCTGGGAGAGCAGTTCTTC. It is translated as CASSFSAGGLGEQFF. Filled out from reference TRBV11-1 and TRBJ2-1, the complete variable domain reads EAEVAQSPRYKITEKSQAVAFWCDPISGHATLYWYRQILGQGPELLVQFQDESVVDDSQLPKDRFSAERLKGVDSTLKIQPAELGDSAMYLCASSFSAGGLGEQFFGPGTRLTVL.

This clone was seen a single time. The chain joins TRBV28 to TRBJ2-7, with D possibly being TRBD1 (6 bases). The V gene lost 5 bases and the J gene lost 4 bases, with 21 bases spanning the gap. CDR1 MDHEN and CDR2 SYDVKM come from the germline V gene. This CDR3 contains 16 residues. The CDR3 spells CASSGVGAPSIYEQYF. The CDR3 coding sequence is TGTGCCAGCAGTGGGGTGGGGGCCCCCTCAATTTACGAGCAGTACTTC. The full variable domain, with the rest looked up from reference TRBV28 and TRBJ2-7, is DVKVTQSSRYLVKRTGEKVFLECVQDMDHENMFWYRQDPGLGLRLIYFSYDVKMKEKGDIPEGYSVSREKKERFSLILESASTNQTSMYLCASSGVGAPSIYEQYFGPGTRLTVT.

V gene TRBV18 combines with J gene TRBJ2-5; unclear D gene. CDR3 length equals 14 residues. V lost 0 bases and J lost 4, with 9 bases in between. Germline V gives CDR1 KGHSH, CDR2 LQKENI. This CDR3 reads CASSPPPFSETQYF. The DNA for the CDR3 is TGTGCCAGCTCACCACCGCCATTTTCAGAGACCCAGTACTTC.

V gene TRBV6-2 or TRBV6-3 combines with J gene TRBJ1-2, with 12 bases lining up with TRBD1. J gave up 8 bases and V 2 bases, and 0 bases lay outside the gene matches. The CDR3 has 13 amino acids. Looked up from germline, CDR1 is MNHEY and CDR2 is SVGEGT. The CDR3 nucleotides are TGTGCCAGCAGTTACGGGACAGGGGGCGGCTACACCTTC. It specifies CASSYGTGGGYTF.

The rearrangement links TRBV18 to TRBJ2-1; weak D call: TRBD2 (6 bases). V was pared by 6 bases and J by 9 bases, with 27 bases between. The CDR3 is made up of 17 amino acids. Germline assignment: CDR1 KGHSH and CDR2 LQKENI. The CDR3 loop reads CASSRPGTGRLGGEQFF. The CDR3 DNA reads TGTGCCAGCTCCAGGCCGGGTACGGGGAGACTGGGAGGTGAGCAGTTCTTC.

The CDR3 here is CASSTGLGFYEQYF. DNA of the CDR3: TGTGCCAGCAGTACCGGACTGGGATTCTACGAGCAGTACTTC. The chain couples TRBV6-5 to TRBJ2-7; D might be TRBD2 (5 bases). The V gene's germline CDR1 is MNHEY and CDR2 SVGAGI. This CDR3 has 14 amino acids. V was shortened by 5 bases and J by 3 bases, with 14 bases between the two germline ends.

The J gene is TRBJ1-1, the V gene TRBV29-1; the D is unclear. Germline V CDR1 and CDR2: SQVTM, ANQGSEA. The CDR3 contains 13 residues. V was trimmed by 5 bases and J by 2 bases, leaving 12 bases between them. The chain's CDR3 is CSVSPDPNTEAFF. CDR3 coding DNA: TGCAGCGTTTCCCCCGACCCCAACACTGAAGCTTTCTTT.

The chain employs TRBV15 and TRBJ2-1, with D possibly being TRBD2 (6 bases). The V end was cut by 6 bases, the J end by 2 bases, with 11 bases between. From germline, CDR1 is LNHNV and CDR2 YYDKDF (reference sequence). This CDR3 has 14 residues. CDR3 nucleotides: TGTGCCACCAGTTGGGGGGAGGCCTACAATGAGCAGTTCTTC. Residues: CATSWGEAYNEQFF.

Here the CDR3 DNA reads TGTGCCAGCAGCCAACAGGAGATCGGGGAGCTGTTTTTT. Protein product: CASSQQEIGELFF. The V and J genes are TRBV14 and TRBJ2-2; no reliable D call. V was trimmed by 2 bases and J by 7 bases, leaving 8 bases between them. The CDR3 is 13 amino acids. CDR1 SGHDN and CDR2 FVKESK come from the germline V gene. Full variable domain (outside the CDR3, taken from reference TRBV14 and TRBJ2-2): EAGVTQFPSHSVIEKGQTVTLRCDPISGHDNLYWYRRVMGKEIKFLLHFVKESKQDESGMPNNRFLAERTGGTYSTLKVQPAELEDSGVYFCASSQQEIGELFFGEGSRLTVL.

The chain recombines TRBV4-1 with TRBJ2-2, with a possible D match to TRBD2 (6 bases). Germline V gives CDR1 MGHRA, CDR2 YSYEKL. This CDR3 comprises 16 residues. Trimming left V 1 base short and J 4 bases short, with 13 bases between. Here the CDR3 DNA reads TGCGCCAGCAGCCAAGTTAGCGGTTTGGCCACCGGGGAGCTGTTTTTT. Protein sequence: CASSQVSGLATGELFF.

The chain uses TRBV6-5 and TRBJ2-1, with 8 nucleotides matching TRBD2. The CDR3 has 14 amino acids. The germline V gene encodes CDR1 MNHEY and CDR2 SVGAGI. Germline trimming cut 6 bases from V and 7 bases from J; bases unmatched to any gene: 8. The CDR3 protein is CASSGRALGNEQFF. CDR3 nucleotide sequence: TGTGCCAGCAGCGGGAGGGCCTTGGGTAATGAGCAGTTCTTC.

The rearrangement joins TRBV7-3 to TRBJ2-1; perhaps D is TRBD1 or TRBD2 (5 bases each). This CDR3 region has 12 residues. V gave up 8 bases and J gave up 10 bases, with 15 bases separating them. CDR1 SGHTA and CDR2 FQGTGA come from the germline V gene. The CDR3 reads CASQGDRDEQFF. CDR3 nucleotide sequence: TGTGCCAGCCAGGGAGACCGAGACGAGCAGTTCTTC.

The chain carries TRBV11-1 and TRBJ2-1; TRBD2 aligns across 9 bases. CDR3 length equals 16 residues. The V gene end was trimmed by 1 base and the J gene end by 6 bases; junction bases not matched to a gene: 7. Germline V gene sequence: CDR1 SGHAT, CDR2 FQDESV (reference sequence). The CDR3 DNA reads TGTGCCAGCAGCTTAGTTGCGGGAGGGCTCCCCAATGAGCAGTTCTTC. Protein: CASSLVAGGLPNEQFF.

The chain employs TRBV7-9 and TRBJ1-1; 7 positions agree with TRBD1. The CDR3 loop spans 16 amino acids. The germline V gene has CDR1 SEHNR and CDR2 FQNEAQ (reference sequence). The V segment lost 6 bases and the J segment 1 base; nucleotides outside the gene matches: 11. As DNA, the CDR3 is TGTGCCAGCAGTCGGACAGGCGGTAAGGGGAACACTGAAGCTTTCTTT. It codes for CASSRTGGKGNTEAFF.

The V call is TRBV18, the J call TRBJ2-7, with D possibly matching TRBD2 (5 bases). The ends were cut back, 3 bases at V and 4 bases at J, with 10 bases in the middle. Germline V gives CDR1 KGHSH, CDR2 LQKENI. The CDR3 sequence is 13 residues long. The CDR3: CASSPATRYEQYF. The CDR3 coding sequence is TGTGCCAGCTCACCGGCCACTAGGTACGAGCAGTACTTC.

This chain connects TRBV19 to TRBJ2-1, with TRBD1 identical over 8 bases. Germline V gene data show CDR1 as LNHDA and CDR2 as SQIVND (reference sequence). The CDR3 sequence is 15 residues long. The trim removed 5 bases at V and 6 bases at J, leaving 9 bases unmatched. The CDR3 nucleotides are TGTGCCAGTAGTGGCTCAGGGGGCTGGATCAATGAGCAGTTCTTC. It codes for CASSGSGGWINEQFF.

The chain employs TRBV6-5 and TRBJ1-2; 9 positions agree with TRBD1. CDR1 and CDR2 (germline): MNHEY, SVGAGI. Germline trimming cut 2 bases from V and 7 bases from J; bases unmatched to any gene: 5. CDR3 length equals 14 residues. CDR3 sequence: CASSYQGQGVGYTF. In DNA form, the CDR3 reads TGTGCCAGCAGTTACCAGGGACAGGGAGTTGGCTACACCTTC.

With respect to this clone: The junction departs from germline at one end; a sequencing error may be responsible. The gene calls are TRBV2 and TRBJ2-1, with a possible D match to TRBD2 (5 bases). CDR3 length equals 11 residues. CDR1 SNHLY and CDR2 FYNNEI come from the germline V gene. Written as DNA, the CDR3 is TGTGCCAGCGGGCCATTGAGGGCCGTGCTCTTC. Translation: CASGPLRAVLF.

DNA for the CDR3: TGTGCCAGCAGCAGCGAGGCCCCTACCAAAGAGACCCAGTACTTC. This codes for CASSSEAPTKETQYF. This sequence joins TRBV2 and TRBJ2-5; no definite D call. The CDR3 has 15 residues. V was pared by 6 bases and J by 3 bases, with 17 bases between. Germline CDR1 SNHLY, CDR2 FYNNEI.

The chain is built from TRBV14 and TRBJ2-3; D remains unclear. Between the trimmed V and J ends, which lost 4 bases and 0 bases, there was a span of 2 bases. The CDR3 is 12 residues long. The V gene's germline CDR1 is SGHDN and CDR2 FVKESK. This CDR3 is CASSLSTDTQYF. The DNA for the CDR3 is TGTGCCAGCAGCCTTAGCACAGATACGCAGTATTTT.